This entry concerns a single TCR beta chain. Its antigen is still unknown. Sequencing was performed with immunoSEQ multiplex PCR; in TCRdb, only in-frame clones are kept and a portion is missing. The data hold fewer than 65,000 clones, with roughly 84% observed a single time. Germline lookup yields CDR1 MNHNS and CDR2 SASEGT. The CDR3 spans 15 residues. V was clipped by 5 bases and J by 4 bases; unmatched bases: 9. The sample originates from a study of OX40 agonist ivuxolimab in advanced cancers. Study details: Ivuxolimab, an antibody that agonizes OX40 (CD134), was administered to the patients. Administration of intravenous ivuxolimab to patients occurred every 2 weeks at 0.01 to 10 mg/kg. Study results and caveats: The study found among the lowest clonal expansion in partial responders at 0.1-3.0 mg/kg.

The sequences come from CD4+ or CD8+ T cells sorted from blood, collected in a trial of the OX40 agonist ivuxolimab. The rearrangement uses TRBV6-1 and TRBJ1-2; 8 nucleotides agree with TRBD1. This TCR derives from an adult with an advanced solid tumor such as melanoma, head and neck, liver or kidney cancer. The CDR3 spells CASSTPGTGGYGYTF. The CDR3 region has the DNA TGTGCCAGCAGTACCCCCGGGACAGGCGGCTATGGCTACACCTTC.